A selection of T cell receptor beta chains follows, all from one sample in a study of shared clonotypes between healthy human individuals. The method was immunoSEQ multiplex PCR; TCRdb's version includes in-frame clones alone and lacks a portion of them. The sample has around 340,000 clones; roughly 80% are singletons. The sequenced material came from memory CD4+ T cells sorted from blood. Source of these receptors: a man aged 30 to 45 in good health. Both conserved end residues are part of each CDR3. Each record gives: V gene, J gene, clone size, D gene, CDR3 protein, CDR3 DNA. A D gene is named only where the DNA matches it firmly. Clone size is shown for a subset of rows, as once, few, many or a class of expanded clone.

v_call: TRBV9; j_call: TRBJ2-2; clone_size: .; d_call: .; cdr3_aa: CASRVIRVAGELFF; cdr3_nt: TGTGCCAGCAGAGTTATACGGGTTGCCGGGGAGCTGTTTTTT
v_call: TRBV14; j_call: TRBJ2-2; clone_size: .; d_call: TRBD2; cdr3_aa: CASSQVGGSLITGELFF; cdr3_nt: TGTGCCAGCAGCCAAGTTGGCGGGAGTCTAATCACCGGGGAGCTGTTTTTT
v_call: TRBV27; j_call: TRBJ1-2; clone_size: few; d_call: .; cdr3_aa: CASSWQGNYGYTF; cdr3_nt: TGTGCCAGCAGTTGGCAGGGTAACTATGGCTACACCTTC
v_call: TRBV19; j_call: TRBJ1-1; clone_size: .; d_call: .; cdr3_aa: CASSIGLVGTEAFF; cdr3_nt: TGTGCCAGTAGTATAGGTCTGGTGGGGACTGAAGCTTTCTTT
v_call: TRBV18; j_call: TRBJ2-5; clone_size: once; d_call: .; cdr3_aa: CASSPPKGGDVVQETQYF; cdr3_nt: TGTGCCAGCTCACCACCGAAAGGCGGGGATGTGGTCCAAGAGACCCAGTACTTC
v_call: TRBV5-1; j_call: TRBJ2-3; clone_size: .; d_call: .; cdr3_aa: CASSLGSSGVADTQYF; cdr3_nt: TGCGCCAGCAGCTTGGGTTCCTCCGGAGTGGCAGATACGCAGTATTTT
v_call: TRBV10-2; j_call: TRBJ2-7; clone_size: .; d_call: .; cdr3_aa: CASSEQPSYEQYF; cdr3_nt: TGCGCCAGCAGTGAACAGCCCTCCTACGAGCAGTACTTC
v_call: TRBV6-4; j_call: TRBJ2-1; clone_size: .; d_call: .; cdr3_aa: CASSKQGARGEQFF; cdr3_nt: TGTGCCAGCAGTAAACAGGGCGCGAGGGGTGAGCAGTTCTTC
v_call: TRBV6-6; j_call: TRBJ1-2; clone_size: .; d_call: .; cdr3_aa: CASSQQGGSYGYTF; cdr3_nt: TGTGCCAGCAGTCAACAGGGTGGGAGCTATGGCTACACCTTC
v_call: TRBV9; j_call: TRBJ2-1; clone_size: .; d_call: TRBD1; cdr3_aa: CASSNTGTGGFDEQFF; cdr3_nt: TGTGCCAGCAGCAATACCGGGACAGGGGGCTTCGATGAGCAGTTCTTC
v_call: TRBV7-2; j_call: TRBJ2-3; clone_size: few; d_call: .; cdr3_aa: CASSLDGTDTQYF; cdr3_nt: TGTGCCAGCAGCTTAGATGGCACAGATACGCAGTATTTT
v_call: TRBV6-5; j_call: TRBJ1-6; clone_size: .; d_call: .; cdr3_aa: CASSWGGGIDSPLHF; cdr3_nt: TGTGCCAGCAGCTGGGGGGGCGGAATAGATTCACCCCTCCACTTT
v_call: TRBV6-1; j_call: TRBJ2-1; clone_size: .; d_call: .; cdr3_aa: CASSRRDHNEQFF; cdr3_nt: TGTGCCAGCAGTAGACGGGATCACAATGAGCAGTTCTTC
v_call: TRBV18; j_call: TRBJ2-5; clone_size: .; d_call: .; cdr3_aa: CASSQSSGNQETQYF; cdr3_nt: TGTGCCAGCTCACAATCCTCGGGGAACCAAGAGACCCAGTACTTC
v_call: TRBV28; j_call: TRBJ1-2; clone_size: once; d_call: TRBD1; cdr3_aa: CASSSPGQGASDYGYTF; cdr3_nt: TGTGCCAGCAGTTCTCCGGGACAGGGCGCATCCGACTATGGCTACACCTTC
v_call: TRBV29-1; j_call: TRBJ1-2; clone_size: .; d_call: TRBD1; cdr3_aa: CSVAGGNGYTF; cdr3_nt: TGCAGCGTTGCAGGGGGGAATGGCTACACCTTC
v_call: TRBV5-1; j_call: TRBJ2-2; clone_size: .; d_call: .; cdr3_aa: CASSVQGSSAGELFF; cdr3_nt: TGCGCCAGCAGCGTACAGGGTTCCTCGGCCGGGGAGCTGTTTTTT
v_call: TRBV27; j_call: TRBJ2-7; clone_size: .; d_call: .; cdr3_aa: CASQDSGDYEQYF; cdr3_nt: TGTGCCAGCCAGGACAGCGGGGACTACGAGCAGTACTTC
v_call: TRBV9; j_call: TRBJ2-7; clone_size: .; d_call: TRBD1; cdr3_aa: CASSVGTGSLNEQYF; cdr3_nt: TGTGCCAGCAGCGTGGGGACAGGGAGCTTAAACGAGCAGTACTTC
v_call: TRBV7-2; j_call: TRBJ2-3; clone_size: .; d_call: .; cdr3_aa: CASSLDRVDTQYF; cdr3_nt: TGTGCCAGCAGCTTAGATAGGGTAGATACGCAGTATTTT
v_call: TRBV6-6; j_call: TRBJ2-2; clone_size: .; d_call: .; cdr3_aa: CASSRESPNTGELFF; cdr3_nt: TGTGCCAGCAGTAGGGAGTCCCCGAACACCGGGGAGCTGTTTTTT
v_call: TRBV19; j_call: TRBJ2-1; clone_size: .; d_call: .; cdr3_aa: CASSIAFSSYNEQFF; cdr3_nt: TGTGCCAGTAGTATTGCCTTCAGCTCCTACAATGAGCAGTTCTTC
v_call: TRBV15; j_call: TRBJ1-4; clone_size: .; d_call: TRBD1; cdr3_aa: CATSSPGQGKEKLFF; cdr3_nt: TGTGCCACCAGCAGCCCGGGACAGGGGAAAGAAAAACTGTTTTTT
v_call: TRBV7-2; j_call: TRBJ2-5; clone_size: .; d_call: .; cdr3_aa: CASSSSKQETQYF; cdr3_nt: TGTGCCAGCAGCTCGTCGAAACAAGAGACCCAGTACTTC
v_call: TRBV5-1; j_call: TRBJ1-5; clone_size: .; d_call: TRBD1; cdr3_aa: CASSASGGAGQPQHF; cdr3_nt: TGCGCCAGCAGCGCCTCAGGGGGCGCGGGCCAGCCCCAGCATTTT
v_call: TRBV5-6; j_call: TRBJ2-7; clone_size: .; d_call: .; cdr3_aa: CASRWGQADYSYEQYF; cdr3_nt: TGTGCCAGCCGGTGGGGGCAGGCAGATTACTCCTACGAGCAGTACTTC